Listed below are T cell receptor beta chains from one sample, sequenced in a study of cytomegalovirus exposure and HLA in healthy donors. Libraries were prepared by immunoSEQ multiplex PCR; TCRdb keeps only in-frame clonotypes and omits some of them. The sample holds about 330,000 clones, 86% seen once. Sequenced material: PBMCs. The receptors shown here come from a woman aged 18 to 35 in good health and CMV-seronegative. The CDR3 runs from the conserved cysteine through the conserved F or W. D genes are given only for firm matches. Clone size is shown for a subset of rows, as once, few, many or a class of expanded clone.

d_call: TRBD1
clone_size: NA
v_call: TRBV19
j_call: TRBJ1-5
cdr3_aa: CASSGWTGTNQPQHF
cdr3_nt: TGTGCCAGTAGTGGTTGGACAGGGACCAATCAGCCCCAGCATTTT

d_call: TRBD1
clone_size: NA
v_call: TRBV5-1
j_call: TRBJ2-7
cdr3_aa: CASSLRLGQGYEQYF
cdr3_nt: TGCGCCAGCAGCCTCCGCCTCGGACAGGGGTACGAGCAGTACTTC

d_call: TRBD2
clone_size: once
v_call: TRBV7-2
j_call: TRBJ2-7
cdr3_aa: CASSFASGGSYEQYF
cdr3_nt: TGTGCCAGCAGCTTTGCTAGCGGGGGCTCCTACGAGCAGTACTTC

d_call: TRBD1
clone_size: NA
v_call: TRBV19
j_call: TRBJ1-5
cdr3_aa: CASSTRTGGAGQPQHF
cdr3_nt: TGTGCCAGTAGTACCCGGACAGGGGGCGCGGGTCAGCCCCAGCATTTT

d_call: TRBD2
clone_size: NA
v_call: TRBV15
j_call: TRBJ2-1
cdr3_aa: CATSRPGTSMNEQFF
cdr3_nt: TGTGCCACCAGCAGACCCGGGACTAGCATGAATGAGCAGTTCTTC

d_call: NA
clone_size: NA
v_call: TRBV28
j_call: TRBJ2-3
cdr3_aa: CASGGTTTDTQYF
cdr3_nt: TGTGCCAGCGGCGGAACCACCACAGATACGCAGTATTTT

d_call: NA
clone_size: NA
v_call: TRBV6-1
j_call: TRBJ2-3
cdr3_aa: CASTTTRSFTDTQYF
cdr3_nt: TGTGCCAGTACAACTACACGGAGTTTTACAGATACGCAGTATTTT

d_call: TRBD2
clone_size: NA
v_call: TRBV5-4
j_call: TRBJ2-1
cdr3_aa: CASSLGGSYSYNEQFF
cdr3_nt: TGTGCCAGCAGCTTGGGCGGGAGTTATTCCTACAATGAGCAGTTCTTC

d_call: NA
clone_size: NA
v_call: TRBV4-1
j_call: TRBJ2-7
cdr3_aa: CASSQHRDKSYEQYF
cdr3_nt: TGCGCCAGCAGCCAACACCGGGACAAGTCCTACGAGCAGTACTTC

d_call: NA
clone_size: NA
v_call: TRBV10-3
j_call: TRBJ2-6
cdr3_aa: CAISPPTPGGANVLTF
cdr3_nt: TGTGCCATCAGCCCGCCCACCCCGGGGGGGGCCAACGTCCTGACTTTC

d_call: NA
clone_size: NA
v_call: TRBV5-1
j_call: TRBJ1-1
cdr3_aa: CASRIGHSMNTEAFF
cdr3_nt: TGCGCCAGCCGAATCGGACACAGCATGAACACTGAAGCTTTCTTT

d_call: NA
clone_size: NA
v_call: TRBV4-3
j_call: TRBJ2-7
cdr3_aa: CASSQDAVGVYDEQYF
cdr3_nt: TGCGCCAGCAGCCAAGATGCGGTAGGGGTTTATGACGAGCAGTACTTC

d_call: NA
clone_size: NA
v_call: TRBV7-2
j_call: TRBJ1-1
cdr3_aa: CASSTRGGANTEAFF
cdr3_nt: TGTGCCAGCAGCACCCGGGGCGGGGCGAACACTGAAGCTTTCTTT

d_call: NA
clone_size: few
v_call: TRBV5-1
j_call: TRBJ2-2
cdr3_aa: CASSLSLATGELFF
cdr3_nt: TGCGCCAGCAGCTTGTCCCTAGCGACCGGGGAGCTGTTTTTT

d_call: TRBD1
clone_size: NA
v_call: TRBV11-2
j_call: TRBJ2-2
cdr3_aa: CASSFATGSATGELFF
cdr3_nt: TGTGCCAGCAGCTTCGCGACAGGGTCGGCCACCGGGGAGCTGTTTTTT

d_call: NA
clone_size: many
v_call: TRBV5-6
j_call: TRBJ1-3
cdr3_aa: CASSFTGSGNTIYF
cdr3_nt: TGTGCCAGCAGCTTCACAGGCTCGGGAAACACCATATATTTT

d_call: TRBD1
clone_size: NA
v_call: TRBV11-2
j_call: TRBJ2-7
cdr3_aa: CASSLAPGTGAPSSYEQYF
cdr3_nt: TGTGCCAGCAGCTTAGCCCCCGGGACAGGGGCTCCGAGCTCCTACGAGCAGTACTTC

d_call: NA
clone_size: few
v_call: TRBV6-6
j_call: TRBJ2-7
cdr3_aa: CATEAGSYEQYF
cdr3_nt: TGTGCCACAGAAGCGGGCTCCTACGAGCAGTACTTC

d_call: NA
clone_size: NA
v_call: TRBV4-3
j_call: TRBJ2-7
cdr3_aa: CASSPDSAGYEQYF
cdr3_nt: TGCGCCAGCAGCCCGGACTCCGCCGGGTACGAGCAGTACTTC

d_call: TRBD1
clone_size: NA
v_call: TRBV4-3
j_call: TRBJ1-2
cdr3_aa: CASSQDLAGTGALLGYTF
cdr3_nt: TGCGCCAGCAGCCAAGATCTGGCCGGGACAGGGGCCCTTTTGGGCTACACCTTC

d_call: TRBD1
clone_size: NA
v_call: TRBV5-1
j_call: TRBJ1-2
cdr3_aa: CASSPRQGGYTF
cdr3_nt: TGCGCCAGCAGCCCGAGACAGGGTGGCTACACCTTC

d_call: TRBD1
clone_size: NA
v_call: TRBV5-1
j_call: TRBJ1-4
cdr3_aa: CASSFSLPGTGDEKLFF
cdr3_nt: TGCGCCAGCAGCTTCTCTCTTCCCGGGACAGGGGATGAAAAACTGTTTTTT

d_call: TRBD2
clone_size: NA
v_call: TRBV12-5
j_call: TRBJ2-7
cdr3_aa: CASGLGASGYPYEQYF
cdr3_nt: TGTGCTAGTGGTTTGGGAGCTAGCGGATACCCCTACGAGCAGTACTTC

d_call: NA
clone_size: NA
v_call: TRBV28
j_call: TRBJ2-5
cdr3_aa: CASIQTTARQETQYF
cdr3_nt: TGTGCCAGCATTCAAACTACTGCACGACAAGAGACCCAGTACTTC

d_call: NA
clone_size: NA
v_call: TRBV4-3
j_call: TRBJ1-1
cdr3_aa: CASSQEGTVNTEAFF
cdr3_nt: TGCGCCAGCAGCCAAGAAGGGACTGTGAACACTGAAGCTTTCTTT

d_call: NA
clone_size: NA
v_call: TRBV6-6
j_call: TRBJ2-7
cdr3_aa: CASSYSTTSDEQYF
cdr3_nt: TGTGCCAGCAGTTACTCGACAACTAGTGATGAGCAGTACTTC

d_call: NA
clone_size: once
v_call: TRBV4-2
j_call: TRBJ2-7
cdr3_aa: CASSQGNSGNYEQYF
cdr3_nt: TGTGCCAGCAGCCAAGGGAATAGCGGAAACTACGAGCAGTACTTC

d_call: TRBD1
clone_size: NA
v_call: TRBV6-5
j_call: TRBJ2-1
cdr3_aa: CASSATGVNEQFF
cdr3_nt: TGTGCCAGCAGCGCAACAGGGGTCAATGAGCAGTTCTTC

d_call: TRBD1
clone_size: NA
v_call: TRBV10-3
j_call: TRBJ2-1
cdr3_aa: CAIRRDSYNEQFF
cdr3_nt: TGTGCCATCCGACGGGACAGCTACAATGAGCAGTTCTTC

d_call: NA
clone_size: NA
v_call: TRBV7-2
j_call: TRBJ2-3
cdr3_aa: CASSYSGDTQYF
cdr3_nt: TGTGCCAGCAGTTATAGTGGAGATACGCAGTATTTT

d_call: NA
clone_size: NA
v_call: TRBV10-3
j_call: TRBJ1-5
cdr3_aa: CATLEADSNQPQHF
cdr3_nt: TGTGCCACCCTCGAGGCCGATAGCAATCAGCCCCAGCATTTT

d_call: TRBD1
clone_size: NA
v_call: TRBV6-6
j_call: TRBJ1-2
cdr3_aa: CASSSNRGGYGYTF
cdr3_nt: TGTGCCAGCAGTTCCAACAGGGGGGGCTATGGCTACACCTTC

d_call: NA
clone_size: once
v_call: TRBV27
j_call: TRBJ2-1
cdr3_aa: CASREGGYNEQFF
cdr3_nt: TGTGCCAGCAGGGAAGGAGGCTACAATGAGCAGTTCTTC

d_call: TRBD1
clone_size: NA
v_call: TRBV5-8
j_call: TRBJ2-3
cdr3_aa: CASSFGTGTDTQYF
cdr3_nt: TGTGCCAGCAGCTTCGGGACAGGGACAGATACGCAGTATTTT

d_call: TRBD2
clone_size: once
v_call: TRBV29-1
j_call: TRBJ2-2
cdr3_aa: CSVTGLAGLPGELFF
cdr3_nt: TGCAGCGTTACGGGGCTAGCGGGACTCCCCGGGGAGCTGTTTTTT

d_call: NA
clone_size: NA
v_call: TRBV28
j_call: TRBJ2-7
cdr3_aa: CASSLLREWYEQYF
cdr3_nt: TGTGCCAGCAGTCTCCTCCGGGAGTGGTACGAGCAGTACTTC

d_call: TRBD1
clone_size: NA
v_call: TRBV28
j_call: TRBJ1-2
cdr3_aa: CASSLLVDREKGYTF
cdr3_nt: TGTGCCAGCAGTTTATTGGTTGACAGGGAGAAAGGCTACACCTTC

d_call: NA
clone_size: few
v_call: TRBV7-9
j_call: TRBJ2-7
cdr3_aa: CASSLVWGDYEQYF
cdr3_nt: TGTGCCAGCAGCTTAGTCTGGGGGGATTACGAGCAGTACTTC

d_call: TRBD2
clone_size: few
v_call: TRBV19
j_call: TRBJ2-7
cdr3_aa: CASSIGPAGGTYEQYF
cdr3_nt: TGTGCCAGTAGTATAGGCCCAGCGGGAGGAACCTACGAGCAGTACTTC

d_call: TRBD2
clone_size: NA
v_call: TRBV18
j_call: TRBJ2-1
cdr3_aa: CASSPRLAMGNEQFF
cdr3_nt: TGTGCCAGCTCACCCAGACTAGCTATGGGCAATGAGCAGTTCTTC

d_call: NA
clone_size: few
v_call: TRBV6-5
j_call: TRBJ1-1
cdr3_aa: CASSTGPGTRTEAFF
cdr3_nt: TGTGCCAGCAGTACGGGGCCAGGGACTCGGACTGAAGCTTTCTTT

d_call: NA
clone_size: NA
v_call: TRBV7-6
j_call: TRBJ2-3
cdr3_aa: CASSLGLLTDTQYF
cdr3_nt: TGTGCCAGCAGCTTAGGTCTACTCACAGATACGCAGTATTTT

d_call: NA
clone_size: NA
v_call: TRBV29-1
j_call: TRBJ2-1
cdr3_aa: CSVGAGFYNEQFF
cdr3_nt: TGCAGCGTGGGAGCGGGTTTCTACAATGAGCAGTTCTTC

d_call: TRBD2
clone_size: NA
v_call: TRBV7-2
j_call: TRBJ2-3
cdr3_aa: CASSLLAGRGGDTQYF
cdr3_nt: TGTGCCAGCAGCCTGCTAGCGGGGCGGGGAGGGGATACGCAGTATTTT

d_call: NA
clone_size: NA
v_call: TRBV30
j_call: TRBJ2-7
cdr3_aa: CAWSRALLGSYEQYF
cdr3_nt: TGTGCCTGGAGTCGTGCACTACTAGGCTCCTACGAGCAGTACTTC

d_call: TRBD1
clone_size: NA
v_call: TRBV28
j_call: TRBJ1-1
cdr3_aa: CASSIRDRGNTEAFF
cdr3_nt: TGTGCCAGCTCGATCCGGGACAGGGGGAACACTGAAGCTTTCTTT

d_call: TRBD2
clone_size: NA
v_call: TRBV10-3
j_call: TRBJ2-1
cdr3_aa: CAITSREDNEQFF
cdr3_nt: TGTGCCATCACTTCCCGGGAGGACAATGAGCAGTTCTTC

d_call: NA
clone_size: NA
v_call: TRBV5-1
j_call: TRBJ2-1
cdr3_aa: CASSTHSQGPERFF
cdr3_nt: TGCGCCAGCAGCACCCACTCACAGGGCCCCGAGCGGTTCTTC

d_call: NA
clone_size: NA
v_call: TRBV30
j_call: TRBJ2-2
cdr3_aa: CAWPSIGSNTGELFF
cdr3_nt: TGTGCCTGGCCCTCCATCGGGAGCAACACCGGGGAGCTGTTTTTT

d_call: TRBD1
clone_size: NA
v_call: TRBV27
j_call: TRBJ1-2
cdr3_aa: CASSYRIDRGSVGYTF
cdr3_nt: TGTGCCAGCAGTTATAGAATCGACAGGGGCTCGGTTGGCTACACCTTC

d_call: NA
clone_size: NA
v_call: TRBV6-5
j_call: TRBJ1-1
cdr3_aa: CASRVQGGMNTEAFF
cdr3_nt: TGTGCCAGCAGGGTGCAGGGTGGCATGAACACTGAAGCTTTCTTT

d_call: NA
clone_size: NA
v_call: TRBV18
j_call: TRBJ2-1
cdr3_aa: CASSKTEAYNEQFF
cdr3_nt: TGTGCCAGCTCAAAGACGGAGGCCTACAATGAGCAGTTCTTC

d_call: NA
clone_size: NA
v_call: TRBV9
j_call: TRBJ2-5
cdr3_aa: CASSVGGMQETQYF
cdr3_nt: TGTGCCAGCAGCGTAGGCGGGATGCAAGAGACCCAGTACTTC

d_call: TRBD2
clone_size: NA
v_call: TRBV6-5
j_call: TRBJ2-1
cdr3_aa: CASSSVSGRDYNEQFF
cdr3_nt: TGTGCCAGCAGTTCCGTGAGCGGGAGAGATTACAATGAGCAGTTCTTC

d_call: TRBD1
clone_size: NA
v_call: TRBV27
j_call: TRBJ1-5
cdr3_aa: CASSLFPGDREGNQPQHF
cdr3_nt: TGTGCCAGCAGTTTATTTCCCGGCGACAGGGAAGGCAATCAGCCCCAGCATTTT

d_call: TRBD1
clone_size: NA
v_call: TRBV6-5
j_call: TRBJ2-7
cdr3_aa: CASSYNRDSYEQYF
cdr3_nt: TGTGCCAGCAGTTACAACCGGGACAGCTACGAGCAGTACTTC

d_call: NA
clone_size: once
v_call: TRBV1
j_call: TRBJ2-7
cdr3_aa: CTSSQDLPGGPQYEQYF
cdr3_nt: TGCACCAGCAGCCAAGATCTTCCGGGAGGGCCTCAATACGAGCAGTACTTC